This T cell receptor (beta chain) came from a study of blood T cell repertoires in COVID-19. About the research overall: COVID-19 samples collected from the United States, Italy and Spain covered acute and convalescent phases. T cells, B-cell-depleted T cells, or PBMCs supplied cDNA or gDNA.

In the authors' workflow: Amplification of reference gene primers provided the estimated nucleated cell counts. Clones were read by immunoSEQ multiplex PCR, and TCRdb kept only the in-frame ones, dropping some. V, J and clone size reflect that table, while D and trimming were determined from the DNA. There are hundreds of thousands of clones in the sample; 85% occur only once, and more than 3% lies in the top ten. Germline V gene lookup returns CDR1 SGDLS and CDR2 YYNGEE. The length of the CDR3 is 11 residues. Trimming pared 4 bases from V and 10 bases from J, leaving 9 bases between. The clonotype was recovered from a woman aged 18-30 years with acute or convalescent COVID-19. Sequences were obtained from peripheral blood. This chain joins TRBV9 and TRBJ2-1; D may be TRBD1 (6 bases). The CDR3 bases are TGTGCCAGCAGCAGTAGGGGGGAGCAGTTCTTC. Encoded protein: CASSSRGEQFF.